These 32 T cell receptor beta chains share one sample of origin, sequenced in a study of blood T cell repertoires in COVID-19. Some clones are missing from TCRdb's copy, which holds only in-frame ones; the method was immunoSEQ multiplex PCR. The repertoire holds some 460,000 clones, with roughly 90% as singletons. Sequencing was done on a sample of peripheral blood. These receptors were obtained from a woman in her 30s with acute or convalescent COVID-19.

This rearrangement joins TRBV5-3 to TRBJ1-3; D not resolved. TRBV5-3 is assigned to the ORF class and has an uncertain function. With 1 base removed from V and 4 bases from J, the gap between germline ends came to 27 bases. The CDR3 consists of 20 residues. The CDR3 bases are TGTGCCAGAAGCTTGACCTTAGGTTGGTGGTACCGGGGAGCCGGAAACACCATATATTTT. Translated: CARSLTLGWWYRGAGNTIYF.

In this sample, this clone turned up once. This chain joins TRBV12-5 and TRBJ1-1; TRBD1 matches at 8 bases. The V segment lost 1 base and the J segment 0 bases; nucleotides outside the gene matches: 1. The CDR3 extends over 15 amino acids. Germline values: CDR1 LGHNT, CDR2 FRNRAP. The CDR3: CASGLGQGMNTEAFF. The CDR3 nucleotides read TGTGCTAGTGGTTTGGGACAGGGGATGAACACTGAAGCTTTCTTT.

This clone has just one count. This sequence joins TRBV4-1 and TRBJ1-2, with TRBD1 identical over 12 bases. With 0 bases clipped from V and 6 bases from J, the junction kept 14 bases outside the gene matches. CDR1 is MGHRA, CDR2 YSYEKL, per germline. This CDR3 region has 19 residues. The CDR3 protein is CASSQDHSGTGGVIDGYTF. CDR3 nucleotide sequence: TGCGCCAGCAGCCAAGATCATTCCGGGACAGGGGGCGTGATAGATGGCTACACCTTC.

The rearrangement joins TRBV11-3 to TRBJ2-5, with TRBD1 matching over 8 bases. CDR1 SGHNT and CDR2 YENEEA come from the germline V gene. The CDR3 has 16 residues. V was pared by 1 base and J by 3 bases, with 7 bases of the junction left unmatched. This CDR3 reads CASSLGTGRVKETQYF. DNA of the CDR3: TGTGCCAGCAGCTTAGGGACAGGGCGTGTTAAAGAGACCCAGTACTTC.

This rearrangement joins TRBV28 to TRBJ2-5, with 7 bases fitting TRBD1. The CDR3 length is 14 residues. The germline CDR1 and CDR2 sequences are MDHEN and SYDVKM. With 7 bases clipped from V and 0 bases from J, the junction kept 5 bases outside the gene matches. CDR3 sequence: CASIGGENQETQYF. In nucleotides, the CDR3 is TGTGCCAGCATAGGGGGCGAGAACCAAGAGACCCAGTACTTC. The variable domain in full, completed from reference TRBV28 and TRBJ2-5, reads DVKVTQSSRYLVKRTGEKVFLECVQDMDHENMFWYRQDPGLGLRLIYFSYDVKMKEKGDIPEGYSVSREKKERFSLILESASTNQTSMYLCASIGGENQETQYFGPGTRLLVL.

The V call is TRBV18, the J call TRBJ1-5; 7 bases align to TRBD1. Germline V gene sequence: CDR1 KGHSH, CDR2 LQKENI. Trimming at V came to 3 bases and at J to 7 bases, leaving 9 bases not matched to a gene. CDR3 length equals 15 residues. The CDR3 sequence: CASSPVRGEIQPQHF. Here the CDR3 DNA reads TGTGCCAGCTCACCGGTCAGGGGGGAGATCCAGCCCCAGCATTTT.

The V and J genes are TRBV28 and TRBJ1-1, with a possible D match to TRBD1 (6 bases). Germline V CDR1 and CDR2: MDHEN, SYDVKM. CDR3 length: 16 residues. The V end lost 2 bases, the J end lost 2 bases, and 15 bases lay between the germline ends. As DNA, the CDR3 is TGTGCCAGCAGTTTAAGGTTCAGGGGCTTAAACACTGAAGCTTTCTTT. Protein: CASSLRFRGLNTEAFF.

The J gene is TRBJ1-1, the V gene TRBV5-6; 8 bases agree with TRBD1. The CDR3 extends over 14 amino acids. J gave up 0 bases and V 4 bases, and 2 bases lay outside the gene matches. Looked up from germline, CDR1 is SGHDT and CDR2 is YYEEEE. The CDR3 here is CASSPGQVNTEAFF. The CDR3 bases are TGTGCCAGCAGCCCGGGACAGGTGAACACTGAAGCTTTCTTT.

CDR3 region: CASRSLAREQYF. The CDR3 bases are TGTGCCAGCAGGTCCCTCGCGAGGGAGCAGTACTTC. This rearrangement joins TRBV12-3 or TRBV12-4 to TRBJ2-7; D ambiguous. The CDR3 sequence is 12 residues long. V lost 6 bases and J lost 7, with 13 bases in between.

J is TRBJ2-4 and V is TRBV9; maybe TRBD2 (5 bases). CDR1 and CDR2 from the germline V gene are SGDLS and YYNGEE. This CDR3 is built from 13 residues. V lost 2 bases and J lost 8, with 11 bases in between. The CDR3 is CASSVNLEDIQYF. DNA for the CDR3: TGTGCCAGCAGCGTGAATTTGGAGGACATTCAGTACTTC.

In this sample, this clone turned up a few times. The chain joins TRBV6-2 or TRBV6-3 to TRBJ2-5; 9 bases agree with TRBD2. V lost 5 bases and J lost 5; bases outside the gene matches: 6. The CDR3 has 14 residues. Germline values: CDR1 MNHEY, CDR2 SVGEGT. For the CDR3, the DNA is TGTGCCAGCAGTCGACTAGCGGCACGGGAGACCCAGTACTTC. It encodes CASSRLAARETQYF.

With regard to this clone: The junction differs from germline at one of its ends, possibly a read error. This rearrangement joins TRBV2 to TRBJ1-6; TRBD1 matches 7 bases. The germline V gene has CDR1 SNHLY and CDR2 FYNNEI. There are 15 residues in the CDR3. The CDR3 region is CASREDRVGNSPLHF. Written as DNA, the CDR3 is TGTGCCAGCAGAGAAGACAGGGTCGGTAATTCACCCCTCCACTTT.

This clone was detected only once. J is TRBJ1-1 and V is TRBV27; no firm D call. CDR1 is MNHEY, CDR2 SMNVEV, per germline (reference sequence). V was trimmed by 2 bases and J by 4 bases, leaving 17 bases between them. The CDR3 has 16 residues. In DNA form, the CDR3 reads TGTGCCAGCAGTTTACTGGCCAGCCTAAGGAGCACTGAAGCTTTCTTT. Its protein is CASSLLASLRSTEAFF.

V is TRBV5-4 and J is TRBJ2-2; 8 bases line up with TRBD2. The germline gives CDR1 SGHNT, CDR2 YYREEE (reference sequence). This CDR3 comprises 14 residues. With V trimmed by 3 bases and J by 4 bases, 2 bases remained unmatched. The CDR3 loop reads CASSSGGGTGELFF. The CDR3 nucleotides read TGTGCCAGCAGCTCGGGGGGGGGCACCGGGGAGCTGTTTTTT.

This clone was seen only once. J is TRBJ2-1 and V is TRBV29-1, with a weak D call TRBD1 (6 bases). This CDR3 has 15 residues. Trimming removed 4 bases at V and 0 bases at J, with 13 bases between. From germline, CDR1 is SQVTM and CDR2 ANQGSEA. CDR3 residues: CSVGDRLHSYNEQFF. Written as DNA, the CDR3 is TGCAGCGTTGGCGACAGGCTACACTCCTACAATGAGCAGTTCTTC.

The gene calls are TRBV29-1 and TRBJ1-1; unclear D gene. V lost 2 bases and J 3 bases, leaving 7 bases between the germline ends. This CDR3 has 12 residues. Germline V gene data show CDR1 as SQVTM and CDR2 as ANQGSEA. The CDR3 reads CSVEPADTEAFF. The CDR3 region has the DNA TGCAGCGTTGAACCGGCGGACACTGAAGCTTTCTTT.

In this sample, this clone turned up once. The V call is TRBV2, the J call TRBJ2-2; possibly TRBD2 for D (5 bases). Trimming removed 3 bases at V and 4 bases at J, with 15 bases between. Germline CDR1 is SNHLY and CDR2 is FYNNEI. The CDR3 length is 16 residues. This chain's CDR3 is CASSDEPGLGTGELFF. The CDR3 nucleotides read TGTGCCAGCAGTGATGAGCCGGGGTTGGGCACCGGGGAGCTGTTTTTT.

This clone was seen a few times. The chain employs TRBV5-1 and TRBJ2-1; the D gene is possibly TRBD2 (6 bases). This CDR3 contains 13 residues. Germline V gives CDR1 SGHRS, CDR2 YFSETQ. V lost 4 bases and J 4 bases, leaving 9 bases between the germline ends. Here the CDR3 DNA reads TGCGCCAGCAGCGGGACTGGATACAATGAGCAGTTCTTC. This translates into CASSGTGYNEQFF.

V gene TRBV30 combines with J gene TRBJ2-5; perhaps TRBD2 as D (6 bases). Deletions cut 4 bases from V and 3 bases from J, with 21 bases between. CDR3 size: 16 residues. Germline CDR1 reads GTSNPN; CDR2 reads SVGIG (reference sequence). CDR3 nucleotides: TGTGCCTGGACCCATGCGGGGCCACCAATAGAAGAGACCCAGTACTTC. It yields the protein CAWTHAGPPIEETQYF.

The chain couples TRBV7-9 to TRBJ1-1; TRBD1 matches at 11 bases. Trimming cost V 5 bases and J 10 bases; bases outside gene matches: 9. The CDR3 totals 14 residues. Germline V gene lookup returns CDR1 SEHNR and CDR2 FQNEAQ (reference sequence). The CDR3 DNA is TGTGCCAGCAGCCCCCTCCGGGACAGGGGGTTAGCTTTCTTT. Its protein is CASSPLRDRGLAFF.

The chain joins TRBV4-1 to TRBJ1-1, with D unclear. The germline gives CDR1 MGHRA, CDR2 YSYEKL. V was trimmed by 1 base and J by 5 bases, leaving 8 bases between them. There are 13 residues in the CDR3. The CDR3 spells CASSQVDITEAFF. The CDR3 nucleotides read TGCGCCAGCAGCCAAGTAGACATAACTGAAGCTTTCTTT.

The genes are TRBV10-3 and TRBJ1-5; 9 bases are a match to TRBD1. Trimming removed 5 bases from V and 4 bases from J; junction bases left unmatched: 3. This CDR3 has 14 residues. CDR1 is ENHRY, CDR2 SYGVKD, per germline. CDR3 in amino acids: CAISSGQGNQPQHF. The CDR3, as DNA: TGTGCCATCAGTTCCGGACAGGGGAATCAGCCCCAGCATTTT.

This clone has more than one count but fewer than ten. The genes are TRBV6-1 and TRBJ2-3, with 12 bases identical to TRBD2. Per the germline V gene, CDR1 is MNHNS and CDR2 is SASEGT. V was pared by 1 base and J by 5 bases, with 10 bases of the junction left unmatched. The CDR3 is 18 amino acids. CDR3 bases: TGTGCCAGCAGTGAAGAACTTCTAGCGGGGGGGCCTGTAGATACGCAGTATTTT. Translating it yields CASSEELLAGGPVDTQYF.

The CDR3 nucleotides are TGTGCCAGCAGCTTAAGGGGGACCAAAAACATTCAGTACTTC. The encoded protein is CASSLRGTKNIQYF. The V gene is TRBV5-6, the J gene TRBJ2-4; maybe TRBD1 (6 bases). The CDR3 spans 14 residues. Germline V gene data show CDR1 as SGHDT and CDR2 as YYEEEE. The V gene lost 2 bases and the J gene lost 2 bases, with 8 bases spanning the gap.

This chain connects TRBV5-6 to TRBJ2-7; D unclear. Germline values: CDR1 SGHDT, CDR2 YYEEEE. CDR3 length equals 14 residues. The V gene lost 0 bases and the J gene lost 2 bases, with 9 bases spanning the gap. The chain's CDR3 is CASSLARNTYEQYF. CDR3 sequence (DNA): TGTGCCAGCAGCTTGGCCAGGAATACCTACGAGCAGTACTTC.

This clone was seen just once. CDR3 in DNA: TGTGCCACCAGCAGGCTAATGACAGGGGTAAATGAGCAGTTCTTC. Translated: CATSRLMTGVNEQFF. V and J are TRBV15 and TRBJ2-1; TRBD1 aligns across 8 bases. The germline CDR1 and CDR2 sequences are LNHNV and YYDKDF (reference sequence). The CDR3 contains 15 residues. Unmatched junction bases numbered 8, after V lost 3 bases and J lost 7 bases.

The chain employs TRBV3-1 (or the pseudogene TRBV3-2) and TRBJ2-3; D call uncertain. The CDR3 spans 13 residues. The V end lost 3 bases, the J end lost 3 bases, and 7 bases lay between the germline ends. Per germline, CDR1 LGHDT and CDR2 YNNKEL (reference sequence). CDR3 loop: CASSHPGTDTQYF. The CDR3 DNA sequence: TGTGCCAGCAGCCACCCCGGGACAGATACGCAGTATTTT.

V usage is TRBV20-1 and J usage is TRBJ2-3; 9 bases align to TRBD2. This CDR3 region has 15 residues. The V segment lost 3 bases and the J segment 6 bases; nucleotides outside the gene matches: 10. Germline V gene lookup returns CDR1 DFQATT and CDR2 SNEGSKA (reference sequence). The CDR3, as DNA: TGCAGTGCTAGTCCGAGGCGGGGGGGTTCGGATACGCAGTATTTT. Protein sequence: CSASPRRGGSDTQYF.

V usage is TRBV5-1 and J usage is TRBJ2-7, with 8 positions matching TRBD1. Trimming removed 4 bases from V and 7 bases from J; junction bases left unmatched: 10. The CDR3 sequence is 14 residues long. From germline, CDR1 is SGHRS and CDR2 YFSETQ. This CDR3 reads CASSTSGGQREQYF. CDR3 nucleotide sequence: TGCGCCAGCAGCACCTCAGGGGGCCAAAGGGAGCAGTACTTC.

V is TRBV27 and J is TRBJ1-5; D possibly corresponds to TRBD1 (6 bases). Germline CDR1 MNHEY, CDR2 SMNVEV (reference sequence). The CDR3 is made up of 15 amino acids. Trimming pared 2 bases from V and 2 bases from J, leaving 10 bases between. The CDR3 region is CASSLIPGGNQPQHF. The CDR3 bases are TGTGCCAGCAGTTTAATCCCAGGGGGCAATCAGCCCCAGCATTTT.

The chain has TRBV5-1 and TRBJ2-1; D uncertain. V was shortened by 0 bases and J by 8 bases, with 6 bases between the two germline ends. The CDR3 contains 12 residues. CDR1 SGHRS and CDR2 YFSETQ come from the germline V gene. For the CDR3, the DNA is TGCGCCAGCAGCTTGGGACTCGATGAGCAGTTCTTC. It codes for CASSLGLDEQFF.

The chain has TRBV5-1 and TRBJ2-1; 9 nucleotides agree with TRBD1. The germline V gene encodes CDR1 SGHRS and CDR2 YFSETQ. CDR3 length: 18 residues. V lost 3 bases, J lost 9 bases, and 19 bases stayed unmatched. CDR3 in DNA: TGCGCCAGCAGCTCGACAGGGGGAGATGGGTATTTCGGCGGTGAGCAGTTCTTC. Amino acids: CASSSTGGDGYFGGEQFF.